A selection of T cell receptor beta chains follows, all from one sample in a study of cytomegalovirus exposure and HLA in healthy donors. Clones were read by immunoSEQ multiplex PCR, and TCRdb kept only the in-frame ones, dropping some. This repertoire shows roughly 140,000 clones, 82% found once; its top ten account for more than 6.5%. The sample comprised PBMCs. These receptors all come from a woman in her fifties or sixties in good health and CMV-seropositive. Each CDR3 is given with its conserved first and last residue. Fields, in order: V gene, J gene, CDR3 protein.

>TRBV7-6|TRBJ2-7
CASSLDLYYEQYF
>TRBV6-5|TRBJ2-3
CASNGPSGTTDTQYF
>TRBV18|TRBJ1-1
CASSPFDRGQGTEAFF
>TRBV7-9|TRBJ2-3
CASSSDRGRTDTQYF
>TRBV7-2|TRBJ2-3
CASSLVGQGRTDTQYF
>TRBV14|TRBJ2-1
CASSQQAGTSGGRQFF
>TRBV7-2|TRBJ2-6
CASARGLAGSGANVLTF
>TRBV30|TRBJ1-1
CALTEYTEAFF
>TRBV27|TRBJ2-1
CASMGRSTRNEQFF
>TRBV30|TRBJ1-4
CAWSTPYRQDATNEKLFF
>TRBV5-1|TRBJ2-1
CASSSGLAGGRNEQFF
>TRBV4-1|TRBJ2-3
CASSQDGGGKMLAATQYF
>TRBV6-1|TRBJ2-1
CASSGTAGGQVEQFF
>TRBV5-1|TRBJ1-1
CASSTSGTALTNTEAFF
>TRBV14|TRBJ2-3
CASSPGLVADTQYF
>TRBV7-9|TRBJ2-7
CASSPDRVLYEQYF
>TRBV6-1|TRBJ1-2
CASSDYFGTGTGYTF
>TRBV27|TRBJ1-2
CASSSGQAYGYTF
>TRBV9|TRBJ2-1
CASSVTGSEQFF
>TRBV6-1|TRBJ2-1
CASNLAGGPYNEQFF
>TRBV27|TRBJ2-3
CASRYRDSRTDTQYF
>TRBV12-5|TRBJ1-2
CASGLSHSDEGAF
>TRBV7-9|TRBJ2-3
CASSRGDLSDTQYF
>TRBV7-2|TRBJ2-5
CASSILGGQYQETQYF
>TRBV5-1|TRBJ1-1
CASSTRTANKAFF
>TRBV5-6|TRBJ2-7
CASSFGTGRDEQYF
>TRBV20-1|.
CSAGESEQYF
>TRBV4-3|TRBJ2-7
CASSQTAGGEQYF
>TRBV7-3|TRBJ1-5
CASSLRGGDRINQPQHF
>TRBV7-2|TRBJ2-4
CASSFGTGGGENIQYF
>TRBV5-1|TRBJ1-4
CASSRKGPPGQVEKLFF
>TRBV5-5|TRBJ1-1
CASRNGGTEAFF
>TRBV12-5|TRBJ2-7
CASGLGYGEQYF
>TRBV28|TRBJ1-5
CASNQFNQPQHF
>TRBV5-6|TRBJ1-3
CASSRYSGNTIYF
>TRBV6-5|TRBJ2-5
CASSRRQGWETQYF
>TRBV10-3|TRBJ2-3
CAVIRDRESDTQYF
>TRBV4-2|TRBJ1-1
CASSQDLGSGAEAFF
>TRBV5-1|TRBJ1-3
CASSRGSGNTIYF
>TRBV29-1|TRBJ2-2
CSVSSRANTGELFF
>TRBV6-6|TRBJ2-7
CASSYRDFYEQYF
>TRBV7-8|TRBJ1-4
CASSIGGVRKLFF
>TRBV5-1|TRBJ2-1
CASSLLQGYEQFF
>TRBV2|TRBJ2-3
CASTSPPGNTQYF
>TRBV7-2|TRBJ1-6
CASTARGQANSPLHF
>TRBV7-2|TRBJ2-2
CASSPILSGGELFF
>TRBV5-4|TRBJ1-6
CASGGDRATNSPLHF
>TRBV7-2|TRBJ1-6
CASSVQGAAYNSPLHF
>TRBV5-1|TRBJ1-5
CASSPKPLTGSNQPQHF
>TRBV29-1|TRBJ2-2
CSVQEANTGELFF
>TRBV11-2|TRBJ2-1
CASSFINEQFF
>TRBV5-1|TRBJ2-2
CASRDEGIGELFF
>TRBV2|TRBJ1-2
CASSVRQGLKDGYTF
>TRBV30|TRBJ2-7
CAWRASGGTGTREQYF
>TRBV7-9|TRBJ1-1
CASSSRVGTEAFF
>TRBV7-2|TRBJ2-1
CASSQDSSYNEQFF
>TRBV7-6|TRBJ1-6
CASSLSGLAPLHF